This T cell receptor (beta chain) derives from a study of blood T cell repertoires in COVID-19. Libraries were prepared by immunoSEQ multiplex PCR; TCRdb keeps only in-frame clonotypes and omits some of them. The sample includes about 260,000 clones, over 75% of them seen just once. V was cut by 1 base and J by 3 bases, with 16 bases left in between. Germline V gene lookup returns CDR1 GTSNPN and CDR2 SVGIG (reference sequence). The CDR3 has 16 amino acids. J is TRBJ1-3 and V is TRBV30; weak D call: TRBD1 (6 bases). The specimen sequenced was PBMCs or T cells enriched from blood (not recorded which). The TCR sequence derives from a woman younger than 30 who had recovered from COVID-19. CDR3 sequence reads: CAWSAPVGAGGNTIYF. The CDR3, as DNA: TGTGCCTGGAGTGCCCCGGTGGGGGCTGGTGGAAACACCATATATTTT.